This T cell receptor (beta chain) was found in a study of vaccination and CD4 T cells after COVID-19. Across the study: The stimulating agents, overlapping spike peptides, came from SARS-CoV-2, HCoV-NL63, HCoV-OC43 and HCoV-229E.

This clonotype was counted only a few times. The target antigen is unknown. With the Oncomine TCR Beta short-read assay, DNA from cultured CD4+ T cells was sequenced. Each CDR3 protein is one row after TCRdb ran MiXCR on the PCR reads. The sample shows more than 15,000 distinct CDR3 sequences, roughly 42% of them seen only once. Treatment here: approximately nine-day PBMC culture with coronavirus spike peptide pools or control peptides (ViraFEST assay). V lost 10 bases and J 7 bases, leaving 19 bases between the germline ends. The CDR3 loop spans 13 amino acids. Germline values: CDR1 MNHEY, CDR2 SMNVEV (reference sequence).

V gene TRBV27 combines with J gene TRBJ1-2; TRBD1 might be the D (5 bases). The starting material was CD4+ T cells from blood, cultured in vitro, obtained before SARS-CoV-2 vaccination. This clonotype was obtained from a human donor who had recovered from COVID-19. The CDR3 here is CATLGPGVAGYTF. The CDR3 DNA is TGTGCCACTTTAGGCCCGGGGGTAGCTGGCTACACCTTC.